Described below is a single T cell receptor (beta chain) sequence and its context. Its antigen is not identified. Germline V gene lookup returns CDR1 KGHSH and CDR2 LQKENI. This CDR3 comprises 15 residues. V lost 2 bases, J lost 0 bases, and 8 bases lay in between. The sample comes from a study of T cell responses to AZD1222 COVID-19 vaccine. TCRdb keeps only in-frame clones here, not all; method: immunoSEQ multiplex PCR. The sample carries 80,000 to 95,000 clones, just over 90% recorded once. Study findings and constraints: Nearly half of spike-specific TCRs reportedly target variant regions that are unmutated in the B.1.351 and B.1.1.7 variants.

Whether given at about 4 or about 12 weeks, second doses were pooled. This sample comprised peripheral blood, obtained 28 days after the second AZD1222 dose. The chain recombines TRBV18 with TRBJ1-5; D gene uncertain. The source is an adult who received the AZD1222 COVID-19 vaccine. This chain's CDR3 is CASSPDRASNQPQHF. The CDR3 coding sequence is TGTGCCAGCTCACCAGATAGGGCTAGCAATCAGCCCCAGCATTTT.